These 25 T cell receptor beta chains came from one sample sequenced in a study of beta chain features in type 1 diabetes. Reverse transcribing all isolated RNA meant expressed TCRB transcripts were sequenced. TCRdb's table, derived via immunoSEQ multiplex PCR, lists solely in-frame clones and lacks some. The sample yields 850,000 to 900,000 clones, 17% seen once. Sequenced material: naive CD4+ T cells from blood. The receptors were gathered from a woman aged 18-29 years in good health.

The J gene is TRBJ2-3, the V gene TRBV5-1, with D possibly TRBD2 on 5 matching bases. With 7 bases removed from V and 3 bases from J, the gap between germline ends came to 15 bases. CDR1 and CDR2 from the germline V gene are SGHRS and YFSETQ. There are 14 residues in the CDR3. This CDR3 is CASGLAPSTDTQYF. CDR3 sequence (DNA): TGCGCCAGCGGACTCGCGCCCAGTACAGATACGCAGTATTTT. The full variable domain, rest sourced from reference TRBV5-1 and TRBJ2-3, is KAGVTQTPRYLIKTRGQQVTLSCSPISGHRSVSWYQQTPGQGLQFLFEYFSETQRNKGNFPGRFSGRQFSNSRSEMNVSTLELGDSALYLCASGLAPSTDTQYFGPGTRLTVL.

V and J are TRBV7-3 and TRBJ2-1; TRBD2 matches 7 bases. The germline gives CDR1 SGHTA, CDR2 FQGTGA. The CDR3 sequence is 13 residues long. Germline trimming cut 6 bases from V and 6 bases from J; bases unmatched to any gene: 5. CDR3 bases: TGTGCCAGCAGGTATACGGGGGGCAATGAGCAGTTCTTC. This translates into CASRYTGGNEQFF.

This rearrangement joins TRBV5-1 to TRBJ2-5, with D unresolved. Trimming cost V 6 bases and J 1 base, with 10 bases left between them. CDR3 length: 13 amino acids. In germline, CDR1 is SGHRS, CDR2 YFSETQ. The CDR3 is CASKLDIQETQYF. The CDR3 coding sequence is TGCGCCAGCAAGTTGGATATCCAAGAGACCCAGTACTTC.

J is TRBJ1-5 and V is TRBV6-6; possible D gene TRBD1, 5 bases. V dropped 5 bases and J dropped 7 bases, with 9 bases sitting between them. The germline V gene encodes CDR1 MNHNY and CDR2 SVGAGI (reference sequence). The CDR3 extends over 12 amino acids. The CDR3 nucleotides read TGTGCCAGCAGTCTCAGGGAGCAGCCCCAGCATTTT. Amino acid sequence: CASSLREQPQHF.

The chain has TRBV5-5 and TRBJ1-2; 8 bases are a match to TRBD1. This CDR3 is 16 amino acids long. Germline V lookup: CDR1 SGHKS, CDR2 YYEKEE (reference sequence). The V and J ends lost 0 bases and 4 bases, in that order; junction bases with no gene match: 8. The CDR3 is CASSLDPGQVPYGYTF. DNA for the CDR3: TGTGCCAGCAGCTTGGACCCGGGACAGGTCCCCTATGGCTACACCTTC.

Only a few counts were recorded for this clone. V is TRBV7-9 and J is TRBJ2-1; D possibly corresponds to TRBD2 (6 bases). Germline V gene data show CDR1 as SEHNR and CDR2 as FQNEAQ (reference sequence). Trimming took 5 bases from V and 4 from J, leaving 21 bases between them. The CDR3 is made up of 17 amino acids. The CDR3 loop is CASSIRGTSGPYNEQFF. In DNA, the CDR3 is TGTGCCAGCAGCATACGGGGGACTTCCGGACCGTACAATGAGCAGTTCTTC.

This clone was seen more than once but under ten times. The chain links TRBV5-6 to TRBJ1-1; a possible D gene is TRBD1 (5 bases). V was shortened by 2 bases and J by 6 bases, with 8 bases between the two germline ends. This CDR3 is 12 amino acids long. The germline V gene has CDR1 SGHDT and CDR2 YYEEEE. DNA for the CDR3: TGTGCCAGCAGCTTTTGGGGCGCTGAAGCTTTCTTT. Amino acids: CASSFWGAEAFF.

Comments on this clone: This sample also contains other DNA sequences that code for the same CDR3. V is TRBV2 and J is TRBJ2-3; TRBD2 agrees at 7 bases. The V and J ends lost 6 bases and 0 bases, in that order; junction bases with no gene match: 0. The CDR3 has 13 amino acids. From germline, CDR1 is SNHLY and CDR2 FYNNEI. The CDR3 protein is CASSGGSTDTQYF. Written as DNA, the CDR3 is TGTGCCAGCAGCGGGGGGAGCACAGATACGCAGTATTTT.

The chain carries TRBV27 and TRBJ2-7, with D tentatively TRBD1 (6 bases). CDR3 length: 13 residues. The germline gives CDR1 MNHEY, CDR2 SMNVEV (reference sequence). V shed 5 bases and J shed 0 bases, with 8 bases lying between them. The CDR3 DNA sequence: TGTGCCAGCAGTCGGACAGTCTCCTACGAGCAGTACTTC. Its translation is CASSRTVSYEQYF.

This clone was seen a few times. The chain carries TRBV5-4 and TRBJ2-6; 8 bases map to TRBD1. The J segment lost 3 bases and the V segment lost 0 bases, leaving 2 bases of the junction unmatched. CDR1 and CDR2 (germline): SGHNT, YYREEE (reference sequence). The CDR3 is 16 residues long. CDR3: CASSLGTGSGANVLTF. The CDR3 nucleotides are TGTGCCAGCAGCTTGGGGACAGGGAGTGGGGCCAACGTCCTGACTTTC.

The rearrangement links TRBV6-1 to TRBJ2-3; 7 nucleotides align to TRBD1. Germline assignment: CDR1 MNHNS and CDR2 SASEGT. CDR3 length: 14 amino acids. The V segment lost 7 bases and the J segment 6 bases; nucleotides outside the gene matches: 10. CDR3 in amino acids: CASTLTGLLDTQYF. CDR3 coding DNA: TGTGCCAGCACCTTGACAGGGTTATTGGATACGCAGTATTTT.

The CDR3: CASSRRLSGANVLTF. The CDR3 DNA sequence: TGTGCCAGCAGTCGTCGACTCTCTGGGGCCAACGTCCTGACTTTC. This rearrangement joins TRBV28 to TRBJ2-6, with D unclear. CDR3 length equals 15 residues. V shed 5 bases and J shed 0 bases, with 8 bases lying between them. Germline lookup yields CDR1 MDHEN and CDR2 SYDVKM.

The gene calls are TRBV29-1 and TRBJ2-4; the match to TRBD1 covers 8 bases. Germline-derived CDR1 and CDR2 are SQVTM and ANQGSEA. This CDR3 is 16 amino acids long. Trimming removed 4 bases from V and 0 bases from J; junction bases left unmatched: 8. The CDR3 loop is CSVAFRTGRAKNIQYF. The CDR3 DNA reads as TGCAGCGTTGCATTCAGGACAGGGAGAGCCAAAAACATTCAGTACTTC.

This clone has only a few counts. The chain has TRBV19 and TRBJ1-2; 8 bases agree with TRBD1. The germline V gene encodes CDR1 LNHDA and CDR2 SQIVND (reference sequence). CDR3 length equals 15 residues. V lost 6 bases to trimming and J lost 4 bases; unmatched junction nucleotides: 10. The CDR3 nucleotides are TGTGCCAGTAGCCTCCCGGGACAGGTCCTCTATGGCTACACCTTC. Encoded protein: CASSLPGQVLYGYTF.

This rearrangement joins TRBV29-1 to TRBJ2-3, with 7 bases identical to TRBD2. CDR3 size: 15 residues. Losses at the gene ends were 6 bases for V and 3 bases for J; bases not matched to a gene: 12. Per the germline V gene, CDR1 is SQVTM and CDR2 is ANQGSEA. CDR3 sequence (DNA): TGCAGCGTGGAGATTAGCGGAGCGGGGACAGATACGCAGTATTTT. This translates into CSVEISGAGTDTQYF.

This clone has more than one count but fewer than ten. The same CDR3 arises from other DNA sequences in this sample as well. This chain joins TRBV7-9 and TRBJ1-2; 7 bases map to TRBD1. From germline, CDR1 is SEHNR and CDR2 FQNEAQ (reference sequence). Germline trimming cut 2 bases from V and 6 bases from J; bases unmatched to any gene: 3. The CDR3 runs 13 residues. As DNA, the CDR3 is TGTGCCAGCAGCTTACTCCAGGGGGATGGCTACACCTTC. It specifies CASSLLQGDGYTF. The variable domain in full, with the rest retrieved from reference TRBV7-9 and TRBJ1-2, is DTGVSQNPRHKITKRGQNVTFRCDPISEHNRLYWYRQTLGQGPEFLTYFQNEAQLEKSRLLSDRFSAERPKGSFSTLEIQRTEQGDSAMYLCASSLLQGDGYTFGSGTRLTVV.

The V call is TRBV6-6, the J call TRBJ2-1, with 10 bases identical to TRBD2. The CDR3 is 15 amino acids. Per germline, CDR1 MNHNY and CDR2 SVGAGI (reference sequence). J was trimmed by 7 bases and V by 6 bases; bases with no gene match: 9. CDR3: CASRKQASGSNEQFF. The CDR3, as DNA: TGTGCCAGCAGAAAACAAGCTAGCGGGAGTAATGAGCAGTTCTTC.

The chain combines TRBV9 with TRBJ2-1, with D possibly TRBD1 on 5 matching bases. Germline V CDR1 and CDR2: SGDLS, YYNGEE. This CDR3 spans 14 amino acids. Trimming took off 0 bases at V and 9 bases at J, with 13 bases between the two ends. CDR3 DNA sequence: TGTGCCAGCAGCGTAGTTGGAAGGGGTGGTGAGCAGTTCTTC. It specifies CASSVVGRGGEQFF.

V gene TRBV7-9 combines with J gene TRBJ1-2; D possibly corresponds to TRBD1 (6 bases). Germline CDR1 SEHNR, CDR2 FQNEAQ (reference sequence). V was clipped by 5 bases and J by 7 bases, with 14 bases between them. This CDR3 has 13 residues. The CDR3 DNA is TGTGCCAGCAGCGGAGTGGGACATCTTGGCTACACCTTC. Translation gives CASSGVGHLGYTF.

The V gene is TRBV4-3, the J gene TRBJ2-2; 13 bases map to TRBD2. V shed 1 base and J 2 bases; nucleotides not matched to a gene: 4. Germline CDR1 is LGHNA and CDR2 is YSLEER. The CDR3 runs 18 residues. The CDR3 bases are TGCGCCAGCAGCCAAGGGGGACTAGCGGGGAGAAACACCGGGGAGCTGTTTTTT. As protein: CASSQGGLAGRNTGELFF.

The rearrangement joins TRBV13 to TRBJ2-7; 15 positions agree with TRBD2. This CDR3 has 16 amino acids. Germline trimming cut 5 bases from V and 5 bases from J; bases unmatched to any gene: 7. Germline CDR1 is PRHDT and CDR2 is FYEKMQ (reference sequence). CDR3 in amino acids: CASSRGLAGGKNEQYF. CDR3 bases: TGTGCCAGCAGCAGGGGACTAGCGGGAGGTAAGAACGAGCAGTACTTC.

The chain's CDR3 is CASSFFGRDRTDTQYF. In nucleotides, the CDR3 is TGTGCCAGCAGCTTTTTCGGGCGGGATCGCACAGATACGCAGTATTTT. The V and J genes are TRBV7-2 and TRBJ2-3; possible D gene TRBD2, 6 bases. Germline CDR1 reads SGHTA; CDR2 reads FQGNSA. CDR3 length: 16 residues. Trimming stripped 3 bases from V and 1 base from J, with 14 bases between.

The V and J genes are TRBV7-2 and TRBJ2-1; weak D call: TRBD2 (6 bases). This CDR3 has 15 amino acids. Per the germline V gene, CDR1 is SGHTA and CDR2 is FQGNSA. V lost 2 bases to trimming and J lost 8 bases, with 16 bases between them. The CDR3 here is CASSLSAGRSDEQFF. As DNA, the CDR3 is TGTGCCAGCAGCTTATCGGCGGGGCGTTCCGATGAGCAGTTCTTC.

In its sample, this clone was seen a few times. CDR3 DNA: TGTGCCACCAGCAGACGAAGACAGGGGCTACAAGAGACCCAGTACTTC. It codes for CATSRRRQGLQETQYF. The rearrangement links TRBV15 to TRBJ2-5; TRBD1 agrees at 8 bases. CDR3 length: 16 residues. Germline V CDR1 and CDR2: LNHNV, YYDKDF (reference sequence). Trimming took 2 bases from V and 2 from J; bases not matched to a gene: 7.

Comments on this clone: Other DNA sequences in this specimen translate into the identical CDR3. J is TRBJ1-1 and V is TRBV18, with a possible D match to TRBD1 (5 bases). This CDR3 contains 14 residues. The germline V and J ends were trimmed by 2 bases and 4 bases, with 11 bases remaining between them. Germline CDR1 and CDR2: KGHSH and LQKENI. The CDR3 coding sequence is TGTGCCAGCTCACCATCGGGGGTGGGCACTGAAGCTTTCTTT. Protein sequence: CASSPSGVGTEAFF.